This is a list of T cell receptor beta chains from one sample in a study of metastatic and nonmetastatic thyroid tumors. With MiXCR, TCRdb called clones anew from the PCR reads. The sample has under 25,000 clones, approximately 25% seen once. The sequencing sample was made of blood. The receptors here all came from a male donor with papillary thyroid cancer or a benign thyroid nodule (not recorded which). Some clones in this sample may be carry-over from other donors' samples. Both conserved end residues are part of each CDR3. Fields, in order: clone size, V gene, J gene, D gene, CDR3 protein, CDR3 DNA. D genes are given only for firm matches. Some rows have no size entry. The others give once, few or many, or a class for an expanded clone.

clone_size: medium-sized; v_call: TRBV12-3/TRBV12-4; j_call: TRBJ1-3; d_call: NA; cdr3_aa: CASSPNVGSIYF; cdr3_nt: TGTGCCAGCAGCCCCAATGTAGGTTCCATATATTTT
clone_size: many; v_call: TRBV3-1; j_call: TRBJ1-1; d_call: TRBD1; cdr3_aa: CASREPGGGTEAFF; cdr3_nt: TGTGCCAGCAGAGAGCCAGGGGGTGGTACTGAAGCTTTCTTT
clone_size: medium-sized; v_call: TRBV9; j_call: TRBJ2-1; d_call: NA; cdr3_aa: CASSAQFNEQFF; cdr3_nt: TGTGCCAGCAGCGCCCAGTTCAATGAGCAGTTCTTC
clone_size: many; v_call: TRBV11-3; j_call: TRBJ1-1; d_call: NA; cdr3_aa: CASSLDVGTDKNTEAFF; cdr3_nt: TGTGCCAGCAGCTTAGACGTAGGGACCGATAAGAACACTGAAGCTTTCTTT
clone_size: NA; v_call: TRBV7-3; j_call: TRBJ1-2; d_call: TRBD1; cdr3_aa: CASSLTGGVYGYTF; cdr3_nt: TGTGCCAGCAGCTTGACAGGGGGGGTTTATGGCTACACCTTC
clone_size: NA; v_call: TRBV4-1; j_call: TRBJ1-2; d_call: NA; cdr3_aa: CASSQIGRGYGYTF; cdr3_nt: TGCGCCAGCAGCCAAATCGGGAGGGGGTATGGCTACACCTTC
clone_size: medium-sized; v_call: TRBV12-3/TRBV12-4; j_call: TRBJ2-6; d_call: NA; cdr3_aa: CASRKDTGANVLTF; cdr3_nt: TGTGCCAGCAGGAAGGATACTGGGGCCAACGTCCTGACTTTC
clone_size: NA; v_call: TRBV7-2; j_call: TRBJ2-2; d_call: TRBD2; cdr3_aa: CASSLAPGLAANTGELFF; cdr3_nt: TGTGCCAGCAGCTTAGCGCCGGGACTAGCTGCGAACACCGGGGAGCTGTTTTTT
clone_size: few; v_call: TRBV6-1; j_call: TRBJ2-7; d_call: NA; cdr3_aa: CASNLGGEQYEQYF; cdr3_nt: TGTGCCAGCAACTTAGGAGGCGAACAATACGAGCAGTACTTC
clone_size: NA; v_call: TRBV4-1; j_call: TRBJ2-7; d_call: TRBD1; cdr3_aa: CASSPHGQGAYYEQYF; cdr3_nt: TGCGCCAGCAGCCCCCACGGCCAGGGGGCCTACTACGAGCAGTACTTC
clone_size: medium-sized; v_call: TRBV7-2; j_call: TRBJ1-6; d_call: TRBD1; cdr3_aa: CASSLGTRGRSPLHF; cdr3_nt: TGTGCCAGCAGCTTAGGCACCAGGGGGAGGTCACCCCTCCACTTT
clone_size: medium-sized; v_call: TRBV27; j_call: TRBJ1-6; d_call: NA; cdr3_aa: CASSFERRSNSPLHF; cdr3_nt: TGTGCCAGCAGTTTCGAACGCAGGTCAAATTCACCCCTCCACTTT
clone_size: many; v_call: TRBV5-1; j_call: TRBJ2-3; d_call: TRBD2; cdr3_aa: CASGREGHVVDTQYF; cdr3_nt: TGCGCCAGCGGGCGGGAGGGACACGTTGTGGATACGCAGTATTTT
clone_size: NA; v_call: TRBV19; j_call: TRBJ2-7; d_call: TRBD2; cdr3_aa: CASRRGGGAFPEQYF; cdr3_nt: TGTGCCAGTAGACGCGGGGGGGGCGCGTTCCCAGAGCAGTACTTC
clone_size: medium-sized; v_call: TRBV7-2; j_call: TRBJ1-2; d_call: NA; cdr3_aa: CASSQGHNYGYTF; cdr3_nt: TGTGCCAGCAGCCAGGGGCATAACTATGGCTACACCTTC
clone_size: few; v_call: TRBV28; j_call: TRBJ2-1; d_call: TRBD2; cdr3_aa: CASSLWAGGSYNEQFF; cdr3_nt: TGTGCCAGCAGTTTATGGGCGGGAGGCTCCTACAATGAGCAGTTCTTC
clone_size: many; v_call: TRBV7-2; j_call: TRBJ1-2; d_call: NA; cdr3_aa: CASSPNKGTGMGYTF; cdr3_nt: TGTGCCAGCAGCCCCAACAAAGGGACGGGAATGGGCTACACCTTC
clone_size: once; v_call: TRBV5-4; j_call: TRBJ2-5; d_call: TRBD1; cdr3_aa: CASSQGQGEETQYF; cdr3_nt: TGTGCCAGCAGCCAGGGACAGGGGGAAGAGACCCAGTACTTC
clone_size: NA; v_call: TRBV27; j_call: TRBJ2-5; d_call: NA; cdr3_aa: CASSLRRDGTQYF; cdr3_nt: TGTGCCAGCAGTTTACGAAGGGATGGGACCCAGTACTTC
clone_size: NA; v_call: TRBV6-2/TRBV6-3; j_call: TRBJ1-2; d_call: NA; cdr3_aa: CASSYSVNYGYTF; cdr3_nt: TGTGCCAGCAGTTACTCAGTTAACTATGGCTACACCTTC
clone_size: NA; v_call: TRBV20-1; j_call: TRBJ2-3; d_call: TRBD2; cdr3_aa: CSARDGRGALEDTQYF; cdr3_nt: TGCAGTGCTAGAGATGGGCGGGGGGCGCTTGAGGATACGCAGTATTTT
clone_size: NA; v_call: TRBV12-3/TRBV12-4; j_call: TRBJ1-5; d_call: TRBD1; cdr3_aa: CASSLTGGSQPQHF; cdr3_nt: TGTGCCAGCAGTTTGACAGGGGGCAGCCAGCCCCAGCATTTT
clone_size: many; v_call: TRBV2; j_call: TRBJ2-3; d_call: NA; cdr3_aa: CASSAVGAINTDTQYF; cdr3_nt: TGTGCCAGCAGCGCGGTTGGGGCCATAAACACAGATACGCAGTATTTT
clone_size: once; v_call: TRBV5-1; j_call: TRBJ2-1; d_call: NA; cdr3_aa: CASSGGNSYNEQFF; cdr3_nt: TGCGCCAGCAGTGGCGGAAACTCCTACAATGAGCAGTTCTTC
clone_size: NA; v_call: TRBV6-1; j_call: TRBJ2-7; d_call: TRBD2; cdr3_aa: CASSEDLAGYTVQYF; cdr3_nt: TGTGCCAGCAGTGAGGATCTAGCGGGATACACGGTGCAGTACTTC
clone_size: medium-sized; v_call: TRBV11-2; j_call: TRBJ1-1; d_call: NA; cdr3_aa: CASSLGNLNTEAFF; cdr3_nt: TGTGCCAGCAGCTTAGGGAACTTGAACACTGAAGCTTTCTTT
clone_size: medium-sized; v_call: TRBV20-1; j_call: TRBJ2-6; d_call: TRBD1; cdr3_aa: CSPKQGAGANVLTF; cdr3_nt: TGCAGTCCGAAACAGGGGGCTGGGGCCAACGTCCTGACTTTC
clone_size: many; v_call: TRBV14; j_call: TRBJ2-7; d_call: NA; cdr3_aa: CASSQGHIYEQYF; cdr3_nt: TGTGCCAGCAGCCAAGGTCACATTTACGAGCAGTACTTC
clone_size: NA; v_call: TRBV7-3; j_call: TRBJ2-1; d_call: NA; cdr3_aa: CASSLTPGALGSNEQFF; cdr3_nt: TGTGCCAGCAGCTTAACGCCAGGAGCCCTAGGCAGCAATGAGCAGTTCTTC
clone_size: NA; v_call: TRBV24-1; j_call: TRBJ2-3; d_call: TRBD2; cdr3_aa: CATGTSWEGTDTQYF; cdr3_nt: TGTGCCACCGGGACTAGCTGGGAGGGCACAGATACGCAGTATTTT
clone_size: NA; v_call: TRBV20-1; j_call: TRBJ2-1; d_call: TRBD2; cdr3_aa: CSARDGTMNEQFF; cdr3_nt: TGCAGTGCTAGAGATGGGACTATGAATGAGCAGTTCTTC
clone_size: NA; v_call: TRBV6-2/TRBV6-3; j_call: TRBJ2-2; d_call: NA; cdr3_aa: CASSYRDTGELFF; cdr3_nt: TGTGCCAGCAGTTACAGGGACACCGGGGAGCTGTTTTTT
clone_size: few; v_call: TRBV12-3/TRBV12-4; j_call: TRBJ2-5; d_call: NA; cdr3_aa: CASSLNLLETQYF; cdr3_nt: TGTGCCAGCAGTTTAAATCTGCTAGAGACCCAGTACTTC
clone_size: medium-sized; v_call: TRBV12-3/TRBV12-4; j_call: TRBJ1-2; d_call: TRBD1; cdr3_aa: CASSSRDSNYGYTF; cdr3_nt: TGTGCCAGCAGTTCCCGGGACAGTAACTATGGCTACACCTTC
clone_size: few; v_call: TRBV19; j_call: TRBJ1-2; d_call: NA; cdr3_aa: CASKKSRSGGGYTF; cdr3_nt: TGTGCCAGTAAGAAGTCCCGGTCCGGGGGGGGCTACACCTTC
clone_size: NA; v_call: TRBV19; j_call: TRBJ2-7; d_call: TRBD2; cdr3_aa: CAIMGLSGEQYF; cdr3_nt: TGTGCCATAATGGGACTAAGCGGCGAGCAGTACTTC
clone_size: NA; v_call: TRBV11-2; j_call: TRBJ2-3; d_call: NA; cdr3_aa: CASSLDGGSTDTQYF; cdr3_nt: TGTGCCAGCAGCTTAGACGGCGGAAGCACAGATACGCAGTATTTT
clone_size: NA; v_call: TRBV10-1; j_call: TRBJ2-3; d_call: NA; cdr3_aa: CASSETGLNTQYF; cdr3_nt: TGCGCCAGCAGTGAAACGGGGCTCAATACGCAGTATTTT
clone_size: few; v_call: TRBV24-1; j_call: TRBJ2-2; d_call: NA; cdr3_aa: CASVTSSANTGELFF; cdr3_nt: TGTGCCTCAGTTACCTCGAGCGCGAACACCGGGGAGCTGTTTTTT
clone_size: NA; v_call: TRBV20-1; j_call: TRBJ1-6; d_call: NA; cdr3_aa: CSARVRGSPLHF; cdr3_nt: TGCAGTGCTAGGGTTCGAGGATCACCCCTCCACTTT
clone_size: NA; v_call: TRBV28; j_call: TRBJ2-7; d_call: TRBD2; cdr3_aa: CASTTFGGGEQYF; cdr3_nt: TGTGCCAGCACCACGTTCGGGGGGGGCGAGCAGTACTTC
clone_size: NA; v_call: TRBV5-1; j_call: TRBJ2-5; d_call: TRBD1; cdr3_aa: CASSETGGGETQYF; cdr3_nt: TGCGCCAGCAGCGAAACAGGGGGTGGGGAGACCCAGTACTTC
clone_size: once; v_call: TRBV5-1; j_call: TRBJ2-3; d_call: TRBD2; cdr3_aa: CASSFSGITDTQYF; cdr3_nt: TGCGCCAGCAGCTTTAGCGGGATCACAGATACGCAGTATTTT
clone_size: few; v_call: TRBV28; j_call: TRBJ2-2; d_call: TRBD1; cdr3_aa: CASSPDRAGTGELFF; cdr3_nt: TGTGCCAGCAGTCCGGACAGGGCCGGCACCGGGGAGCTGTTTTTT
clone_size: few; v_call: TRBV7-9; j_call: TRBJ1-2; d_call: NA; cdr3_aa: CASSRERGGGYTF; cdr3_nt: TGTGCCAGCAGCCGCGAGCGGGGTGGTGGCTACACCTTC
clone_size: few; v_call: TRBV27; j_call: TRBJ2-1; d_call: TRBD2; cdr3_aa: CASSLGTSTNEQFF; cdr3_nt: TGTGCCAGCAGTTTAGGGACTAGCACCAATGAGCAGTTCTTC
clone_size: NA; v_call: TRBV7-8; j_call: TRBJ1-4; d_call: NA; cdr3_aa: CASSSLIREFRDSGEKLFF; cdr3_nt: TGTGCCAGCAGCTCTTTAATTCGGGAGTTTAGAGATTCAGGTGAAAAACTGTTTTTT
clone_size: once; v_call: TRBV30; j_call: TRBJ1-6; d_call: NA; cdr3_aa: CAWSVRAREVSPLHF; cdr3_nt: TGTGCCTGGAGTGTACGAGCCCGGGAGGTTTCACCCCTCCACTTT
clone_size: NA; v_call: TRBV9; j_call: TRBJ2-2; d_call: NA; cdr3_aa: CASSVESFTGELFF; cdr3_nt: TGTGCCAGCAGCGTAGAGTCTTTCACCGGGGAGCTGTTTTTT
clone_size: medium-sized; v_call: TRBV28; j_call: TRBJ1-3; d_call: NA; cdr3_aa: CASSSFWGPGNTIYF; cdr3_nt: TGTGCCAGCAGCTCCTTTTGGGGCCCTGGAAACACCATATATTTT
clone_size: many; v_call: TRBV19; j_call: TRBJ2-1; d_call: NA; cdr3_aa: CASSEVFGHFQNEQFF; cdr3_nt: TGTGCCAGTAGTGAGGTTTTCGGCCACTTCCAAAATGAGCAGTTCTTC
clone_size: NA; v_call: TRBV20-1; j_call: TRBJ2-1; d_call: NA; cdr3_aa: CSAPKSGSYNEQFF; cdr3_nt: TGCAGTGCGCCCAAGAGCGGCTCCTACAATGAGCAGTTCTTC
clone_size: NA; v_call: TRBV19; j_call: TRBJ1-2; d_call: TRBD1; cdr3_aa: CASRDRGKNGYTF; cdr3_nt: TGTGCCAGTAGGGACAGGGGGAAGAATGGCTACACCTTC